The clone carrying this TCR beta chain was seen at least ten times. The target antigen is unknown. Preparing the TCRbeta library involved the use of unique molecular identifiers. MiXCR, applied by TCRdb to the PCR reads, yields one record per CDR3 protein. The sample includes more than 4,500 distinct CDR3 sequences, 26% seen only once; the top ten take 36%. The data belong to a study of T-cell reconstitution after alpha-beta-depleted transplantation in children. Study observations and caveats: Recipient T cells and thymic progenitors that survived were the source of the high TCRbeta diversity seen at day 60 in some patients.

V gave up 1 base and J gave up 2 bases, with 15 bases separating them. The CDR3 totals 18 residues. Germline CDR1 is SGHVS and CDR2 is FQNEAQ. The specimen comprised PBMCs, mostly from graft donor cells, sampled 60 days after TCRalphabeta/CD19-depleted stem cell transplant. The TCR was taken from a male patient aged 2 to 9 who had a stem cell transplant for acute lymphoblastic leukemia, so the T cells may come from the graft donor. This chain connects TRBV7-8 to TRBJ2-6; a possible D gene is TRBD2 (5 bases). In DNA form, the CDR3 reads TGTGCCAGCAGCTTAGTTCGAGGGCGCCAAACTGGGGCCAACGTCCTGACTTTC. It translates to CASSLVRGRQTGANVLTF.